The entry that follows covers one T cell receptor (beta chain) sequence. Its antigen is currently unknown. This entry comes from a study of graft-versus-host responses after intestinal transplantation. The repertoire was sequenced with immunoSEQ multiplex PCR; TCRdb's copy has only in-frame clones and lacks some. The repertoire holds about 89,000 clones, with under 95% as singletons. The CDR3 has 13 residues. Germline V lookup: CDR1 LNHDA, CDR2 SQIVND (reference sequence). The V and J ends lost 8 bases and 3 bases respectively, with 14 bases between them. J is TRBJ2-7 and V is TRBV19; D call uncertain. Specimen: unstimulated CD8+ T cells sorted from spleen or lymph node cells, collected before intestinal transplant. The TCR originated in a human donor who received an intestinal transplant. The CDR3 DNA is TGTGCCAGTTCTCCTACTGAGCACTACGAGCAGTACTTC. As protein: CASSPTEHYEQYF.